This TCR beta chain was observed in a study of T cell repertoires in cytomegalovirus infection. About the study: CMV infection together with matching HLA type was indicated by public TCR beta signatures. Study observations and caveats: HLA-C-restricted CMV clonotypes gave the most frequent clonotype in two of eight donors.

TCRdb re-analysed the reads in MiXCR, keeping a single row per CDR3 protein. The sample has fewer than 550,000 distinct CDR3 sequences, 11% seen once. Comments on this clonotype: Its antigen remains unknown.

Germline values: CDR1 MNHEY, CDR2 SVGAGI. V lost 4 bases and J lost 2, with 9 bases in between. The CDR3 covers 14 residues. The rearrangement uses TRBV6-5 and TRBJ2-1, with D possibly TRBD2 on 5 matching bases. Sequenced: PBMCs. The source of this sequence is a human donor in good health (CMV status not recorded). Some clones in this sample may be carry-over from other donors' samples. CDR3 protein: CASSSVGAYNEQFF. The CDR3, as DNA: TGTGCCAGCAGTTCGGTCGGGGCCTACAATGAGCAGTTCTTC.